This T cell receptor beta chain originates from a study of shared clonotypes between healthy human individuals. The study, taken as a whole, reports: With several donors compared, approximately 5.5% of naive CD4 clonotypes were shared. Non-shared clonotypes showed lower generation probabilities than clonotypes common to all four donors.

V was cut by 0 bases and J by 0 bases, with 6 bases left in between. Germline CDR1 LGHNA, CDR2 YSLEER. The CDR3 consists of 14 residues. Clones were sequenced by immunoSEQ multiplex PCR, and TCRdb holds only the in-frame ones, with some missing. There are around 2.1 million clones in the sample; just over 90% occur only once, and about 1.5% lies in the top ten. Regarding this clone: Antigen: not known. Other DNA sequences from this sample encode an identical CDR3 as well.

The naive CD8 fraction comprised CD45RO-negative cells positively selected for CCR7 and excluded terminally differentiated effector memory CD45RA+ cells. The genes are TRBV4-3 and TRBJ2-7; D unclear. The receptor comes from a man younger than 30 in good health. Some clones in this sample may be carry-over from other donors' samples. The sequenced sample consisted of naive CD8+ T cells from PBMCs. The CDR3 protein is CASSQDLSSYEQYF. The DNA for the CDR3 is TGCGCCAGCAGCCAAGACTTAAGCTCCTACGAGCAGTACTTC.